This T cell receptor beta chain emerged from a study of blood T cell repertoires in COVID-19. Study as a whole: Material from acute and convalescent COVID-19 was sourced from the United States, Italy and Spain.

Measured with immunoSEQ multiplex PCR; TCRdb has only the in-frame clones, and not every one. Of 300,000 to 400,000 clones listed, more than 70% are singletons. V gave up 3 bases and J gave up 0 bases, with 7 bases separating them. The CDR3 length is 14 residues. Germline CDR1 and CDR2: SGHNT and YENEEA. V is TRBV11-3 and J is TRBJ2-3, with D unclear. This receptor was taken from a man younger than 40 with active or convalescent COVID-19. The sequenced sample was peripheral blood. CDR3 DNA sequence: TGTGCCAGCAGCTTGGGCCATAGCACAGATACGCAGTATTTT. Translated, it gives CASSLGHSTDTQYF. Complete variable domain (other parts from reference TRBV11-3 and TRBJ2-3): EAGVVQSPRYKIIEKKQPVAFWCNPISGHNTLYWYLQNLGQGPELLIRYENEEAVDDSQLPKDRFSAERLKGVDSTLKIQPAELGDSAVYLCASSLGHSTDTQYFGPGTRLTVL.